The following is a T cell receptor beta chain sequence with its context. What it binds is unknown. Genomic DNA provided the template from which TCR beta VDJ and CDR3 profiles were obtained. One entry per CDR3 protein results from TCRdb running MiXCR on the reads. The data contain about 68,000 distinct CDR3 sequences, around half of them singletons. Germline V CDR1 and CDR2: LNHNV, YYDKDF (reference sequence). The V gene lost 0 bases and the J gene lost 9 bases, with 18 bases spanning the gap. This CDR3 is built from 16 residues. The entry originates in a study of CD8+CD57+ T cells in acquired aplastic anemia. Study details: Quantities of DNA derived from sorted CD4+ and CD8+ cells averaged 3.2 ug. Healthy donors had, on average, approximately 9.9 million reads for their CD4+ cells.

Study-wide results and caveats: Some 29 shared CD8+ CDR3s appeared highly expressed within patients' immunodominant clones. No significant difference in CD8+ Simpson's diversity was found between patients and controls.

The sequence was collected from a human donor in good health, serving as a control. Specimen: sorted CD4+, CD8+, or CD8+CD57+ T cells (not recorded which) from PBMCs. This rearrangement joins TRBV15 to TRBJ1-5; D is possibly TRBD1 (6 bases). DNA for the CDR3: TGTGCCACCAGCAGAGATCGTACCCCAGGGGTTCTGCCCCAGCATTTT. This translates into CATSRDRTPGVLPQHF. Complete variable domain (other parts from reference TRBV15 and TRBJ1-5): DAMVIQNPRYQVTQFGKPVTLSCSQTLNHNVMYWYQQKSSQAPKLLFHYYDKDFNNEADTPDNFQSRRPNTSFCFLDIRSPGLGDTAMYLCATSRDRTPGVLPQHFGDGTRLSIL.